This entry lists 25 T cell receptor beta chains sequenced from one sample in a study of cytomegalovirus exposure and HLA in healthy donors. PCR involved 60 Vbeta and 13 Jbeta primers. The data were produced by immunoSEQ multiplex PCR, yet TCRdb's version contains in-frame clones alone and is incomplete. This table holds approximately 100,000 clones, roughly three fifths found once. Specimen: PBMCs. These receptors all come from a man aged 30-40 years in good health and CMV-seronegative.

The V and J genes are TRBV11-2 and TRBJ1-3; D unclear. The CDR3 length is 14 residues. Trimming cost V 3 bases and J 6 bases, with 12 bases left between them. Germline values: CDR1 SGHAT, CDR2 FQNNGV. The CDR3, as DNA: TGTGCCAGCAGCTTCCCCGGGGTGGCAAACACCATATATTTT. Its translation: CASSFPGVANTIYF.

This clone was counted once. The V gene is TRBV28, the J gene TRBJ2-7; possible D gene TRBD2, 6 bases. V was cut by 8 bases and J by 5 bases, with 10 bases left in between. CDR1 is MDHEN, CDR2 SYDVKM, per germline. The CDR3 is made up of 11 amino acids. CDR3 sequence reads: CASRGEDEQYF. The CDR3 DNA reads as TGTGCCAGCCGAGGGGAGGACGAGCAGTACTTC.

J is TRBJ1-3 and V is TRBV27; 10 nucleotides match TRBD1. The length of the CDR3 is 18 residues. The J segment lost 0 bases and the V segment lost 7 bases, leaving 12 bases of the junction unmatched. The V gene's germline CDR1 is MNHEY and CDR2 SMNVEV (reference sequence). The CDR3 nucleotides read TGTGCCAGCATGCGACAGGGGGCTGACGGGAGCTCTGGAAACACCATATATTTT. It encodes CASMRQGADGSSGNTIYF.

The gene calls are TRBV4-1 and TRBJ2-7; D might be TRBD1 (5 bases). Trimming removed 0 bases from V and 4 bases from J, with 16 bases in between. This CDR3 comprises 16 residues. Per the germline V gene, CDR1 is MGHRA and CDR2 is YSYEKL. The chain's CDR3 is CASSQERKGLRYEQYF. The CDR3 DNA follows: TGCGCCAGCAGCCAAGAGAGGAAGGGGCTTCGATACGAGCAGTACTTC.

The V call is TRBV4-1, the J call TRBJ1-1; the match to TRBD1 covers 7 bases. V shed 2 bases and J 8 bases; nucleotides not matched to a gene: 11. The V gene's germline CDR1 is MGHRA and CDR2 YSYEKL. This CDR3 comprises 15 residues. The CDR3 region is CASSQILDRALEAFF. The CDR3 region has the DNA TGCGCCAGCAGCCAAATCCTAGACAGGGCATTAGAAGCTTTCTTT.

This clone was detected only once. Other DNA sequences in this specimen translate into the identical CDR3. Here the CDR3 reads CASSVGGVGTEAFF. The CDR3 coding sequence is TGTGCCAGCAGCGTAGGCGGGGTGGGTACTGAAGCTTTCTTT. V gene TRBV9 combines with J gene TRBJ1-1; D is unresolved. Germline V CDR1 and CDR2: SGDLS, YYNGEE. V lost 0 bases and J 5 bases, leaving 11 bases between the germline ends. The CDR3 has 14 amino acids.

This chain links TRBV2 with TRBJ1-5, with D perhaps TRBD1 (6 bases). Trimming took 5 bases from V and 6 from J, leaving 14 bases between them. This CDR3 contains 14 residues. Germline V lookup: CDR1 SNHLY, CDR2 FYNNEI. The DNA of the CDR3 is TGTGCCAGCAGTACCGGACAGAGTGTTCAGCCCCAGCATTTT. This gives the protein CASSTGQSVQPQHF.

The chain has TRBV5-4 and TRBJ2-1, with D maybe TRBD1 (6 bases). CDR1 and CDR2 from the germline V gene are SGHNT and YYREEE (reference sequence). The V and J ends lost 4 bases and 9 bases respectively, with 17 bases between them. The CDR3 totals 14 residues. The CDR3 here is CASSHNAGAGEQFF. DNA of the CDR3: TGTGCCAGCAGCCACAACGCAGGGGCGGGTGAGCAGTTCTTC.

The V gene is TRBV2, the J gene TRBJ2-2; 7 bases are a match to TRBD1. The CDR3 consists of 13 residues. The trim removed 7 bases at V and 6 bases at J, leaving 5 bases unmatched. Germline loops: CDR1 SNHLY, CDR2 FYNNEI. Here the CDR3 DNA reads TGTGCCAGCACCACAGGGGTTGCCGGGGAGCTGTTTTTT. It is translated as CASTTGVAGELFF.

The DNA of the CDR3 is TGTGCCAGTAGTATGTGGTCCTACTACAATGAGCAGTTCTTC. Its translation is CASSMWSYYNEQFF. The chain couples TRBV19 to TRBJ2-1; no clear D gene. V lost 3 bases and J 3 bases, leaving 9 bases between the germline ends. The germline CDR1 and CDR2 sequences are LNHDA and SQIVND (reference sequence). This CDR3 spans 14 amino acids.

The rearrangement links TRBV5-6 to TRBJ2-2; D gene uncertain. Germline loops: CDR1 SGHDT, CDR2 YYEEEE. With 2 bases removed from V and 5 bases from J, the gap between germline ends came to 10 bases. The CDR3 runs 14 residues. The CDR3 loop reads CASSFVSVTGELFF. The CDR3 DNA follows: TGTGCCAGCAGCTTTGTTTCGGTGACCGGGGAGCTGTTTTTT.

The chain joins TRBV5-4 to TRBJ2-5; TRBD1 might be the D (5 bases). V was shortened by 0 bases and J by 3 bases, with 6 bases between the two germline ends. CDR1 SGHNT and CDR2 YYREEE come from the germline V gene (reference sequence). This CDR3 has 13 amino acids. The CDR3: CASSLGQKETQYF. DNA of the CDR3: TGTGCCAGCAGCTTGGGACAGAAAGAGACCCAGTACTTC. Supplemented by reference TRBV5-4 and TRBJ2-5, the full variable domain reads ETGVTQSPTHLIKTRGQQVTLRCSSQSGHNTVSWYQQALGQGPQFIFQYYREEENGRGNFPPRFSGLQFPNYSSELNVNALELDDSALYLCASSLGQKETQYFGPGTRLLVL.

This sequence joins TRBV9 and TRBJ2-2; the D gene is possibly TRBD1 (6 bases). The V gene's germline CDR1 is SGDLS and CDR2 YYNGEE. The germline V and J ends were trimmed by 0 bases and 7 bases, with 16 bases remaining between them. The CDR3 has 16 amino acids. CDR3 amino acids: CASSVALWTASGELFF. CDR3 DNA sequence: TGTGCCAGCAGCGTAGCTCTCTGGACAGCTAGCGGGGAGCTGTTTTTT.

This clone has a handful of counts. The CDR3 DNA is TGTGCCGGGGGCGGCAGTAACTATGGCTACACCTTC. Translated, it gives CAGGGSNYGYTF. The chain uses TRBV7-8 and TRBJ1-2; tentative D call: TRBD1 (6 bases). Germline CDR1 reads SGHVS; CDR2 reads FQNEAQ. V was shortened by 11 bases and J by 1 base, with 11 bases between the two germline ends. The CDR3 length is 12 residues.

This chain joins TRBV4-1 and TRBJ2-5; 14 nucleotides line up with TRBD2. The CDR3 is made up of 17 amino acids. The ends lost 2 bases at V and 0 bases at J; junction bases unmatched: 2. Per germline, CDR1 MGHRA and CDR2 YSYEKL. DNA for the CDR3: TGCGCCAGCAGCCAATGGACTAGCGGGGGGTACCAAGAGACCCAGTACTTC. As protein: CASSQWTSGGYQETQYF.

The chain uses TRBV27 and TRBJ2-5, with D perhaps TRBD1 (6 bases). CDR3 length: 14 amino acids. Germline V gives CDR1 MNHEY, CDR2 SMNVEV (reference sequence). V was pared by 4 bases and J by 11 bases, with 20 bases between. The CDR3 coding sequence is TGTGCCAGCAGTTGGACCGGCAGGGGTGCGGAGCAGTACTTC. Translation: CASSWTGRGAEQYF.

The CDR3 here is CASSAPHTDEQYF. As DNA, the CDR3 is TGTGCCAGCAGTGCACCCCATACAGACGAGCAGTACTTC. J is TRBJ2-5 and V is TRBV28; no firm D call. The end of the DNA aligns better with TRBJ2-7, so the J call may be wrong. The germline gives CDR1 MDHEN, CDR2 SYDVKM. This CDR3 is 13 amino acids long.

This clone has only a few counts. The J gene is TRBJ1-1, the V gene TRBV7-9, with D possibly TRBD1 on 5 matching bases. Per the germline V gene, CDR1 is SEHNR and CDR2 is FQNEAQ (reference sequence). Trimming took 5 bases from V and 1 from J, leaving 17 bases between them. CDR3 length: 16 residues. The CDR3 is CASSPRQPNSNTEAFF. In DNA, the CDR3 is TGTGCCAGCAGCCCGCGACAGCCTAACTCGAACACTGAAGCTTTCTTT. Full variable domain (outside the CDR3, taken from reference TRBV7-9 and TRBJ1-1): DTGVSQNPRHKITKRGQNVTFRCDPISEHNRLYWYRQTLGQGPEFLTYFQNEAQLEKSRLLSDRFSAERPKGSFSTLEIQRTEQGDSAMYLCASSPRQPNSNTEAFFGQGTRLTVV.

This chain uses TRBV9 with TRBJ2-7; possibly TRBD2 for D (6 bases). The CDR3 is 16 residues long. The germline V gene has CDR1 SGDLS and CDR2 YYNGEE. Trimming removed 3 bases at V and 2 bases at J, with 18 bases between. The CDR3 protein is CASSARDSQTPYEQYF. CDR3 DNA: TGTGCCAGCAGCGCCCGGGACTCACAAACCCCCTACGAGCAGTACTTC.

This clone was counted only a few times. This chain uses TRBV5-1 with TRBJ2-1; 10 bases fit TRBD2. V shed 4 bases, J shed 5 bases, and the junction held 6 bases outside the gene matches. The CDR3 covers 15 residues. Germline assignment: CDR1 SGHRS and CDR2 YFSETQ. CDR3 loop: CASSPTSGKDNEQFF. In nucleotides, the CDR3 is TGCGCCAGCAGCCCAACTAGCGGGAAGGACAATGAGCAGTTCTTC.

The J gene is TRBJ1-4, the V gene TRBV9; tentatively, D is TRBD1 (6 bases). Germline lookup yields CDR1 SGDLS and CDR2 YYNGEE. V was cut by 2 bases and J by 0 bases, with 14 bases left in between. The CDR3 consists of 17 residues. The CDR3 protein is CASSVSGAKATNEKLFF. The DNA of the CDR3 is TGTGCCAGCAGCGTGTCAGGGGCTAAGGCAACTAATGAAAAACTGTTTTTT.

The chain combines TRBV9 with TRBJ2-1; 10 bases align to TRBD2. CDR3 length: 15 amino acids. V was clipped by 2 bases and J by 3 bases; unmatched bases: 2. Germline CDR1 and CDR2: SGDLS and YYNGEE. The CDR3 region has the DNA TGTGCCAGCAGCGTTTCTAGCGGGGGCTACAATGAGCAGTTCTTC. Translation gives CASSVSSGGYNEQFF.

The V and J genes are TRBV2 and TRBJ2-3; possibly TRBD1 for D (6 bases). Trimming cost V 3 bases and J 1 base, with 11 bases left between them. Germline lookup yields CDR1 SNHLY and CDR2 FYNNEI. The CDR3 runs 15 residues. Written as DNA, the CDR3 is TGTGCCAGCAGTGACAGGGGCCTCGGCACAGATACGCAGTATTTT. It is translated as CASSDRGLGTDTQYF.

J is TRBJ2-7 and V is TRBV7-2; D is perhaps TRBD2 (5 bases). V was trimmed by 1 base and J by 2 bases, leaving 18 bases between them. Germline-derived CDR1 and CDR2 are SGHTA and FQGNSA. CDR3 length: 17 residues. The CDR3 sequence: CASSLVPGGGTTYEQYF. The CDR3 DNA sequence: TGTGCCAGCAGCTTAGTCCCTGGTGGAGGAACTACCTACGAGCAGTACTTC.

This clone was found a few times. The rearrangement joins TRBV28 to TRBJ2-5; the match to TRBD1 covers 8 bases. Per the germline V gene, CDR1 is MDHEN and CDR2 is SYDVKM. J lost 4 bases, V lost 3 bases, and 7 bases had no gene match. The CDR3 contains 15 residues. CDR3 in amino acids: CASSFRQGIVETQYF. The CDR3 DNA sequence: TGTGCCAGCAGTTTCCGACAGGGGATAGTAGAGACCCAGTACTTC.